The clone carrying this TCR beta chain turned up a few times. In the original processing: The assay estimated nucleated cells by amplifying reference gene primers. This table comes from immunoSEQ multiplex PCR, and its TCRdb copy is limited to in-frame clones, with some not included. V, J and clone size derive from that table, while D and trimming were established from the DNA sequence. The sample lists about 75,000 clones, roughly 90% seen once, with 5% to 6.5% in the top ten. This entry is derived from a study of blood T cell repertoires in COVID-19. Whole-study context: Collection of acute and convalescent COVID-19 samples took place in the United States, Italy and Spain.

Germline V CDR1 and CDR2: LGHDT, YNNKEL (reference sequence). This CDR3 region has 15 residues. Trimming cost V 1 base and J 8 bases, with 12 bases left between them. Sequences were obtained from peripheral blood. The receptor was isolated from a woman aged 45 to 65 with acute or convalescent COVID-19. This chain joins TRBV3-1 (or the pseudogene TRBV3-2) and TRBJ1-6; D perhaps matches TRBD1 (6 bases). CDR3: CASSQGGGTYSPLHF. The CDR3, as DNA: TGTGCCAGCAGCCAAGGGGGGGGCACCTATTCACCCCTCCACTTT.